The 26 T cell receptor beta chains reported below all come from one sample, sequenced in a study of blood T cell repertoires in COVID-19. Data came from immunoSEQ multiplex PCR; TCRdb stores just in-frame clones and leaves some out. The sample has approximately 140,000 clones; 80% to 90% are singletons. Sequencing was carried out using peripheral blood. Every receptor here comes from a woman aged 40 to 50 with acute or convalescent COVID-19.

This sequence joins TRBV28 and TRBJ1-4; D might be TRBD1 (6 bases). The germline V and J ends were trimmed by 7 bases and 8 bases, with 20 bases remaining between them. The CDR3 runs 15 residues. Germline V gene data show CDR1 as MDHEN and CDR2 as SYDVKM. The CDR3 DNA reads TGTGCCAGCACCCATGGGGGGGCCCTTAGAGAAAAACTGTTTTTT. Its protein is CASTHGGALREKLFF.

The chain couples TRBV11-1 to TRBJ2-6; D is perhaps TRBD1 (6 bases). Germline CDR1 and CDR2: SGHAT and FQDESV (reference sequence). V was shortened by 0 bases and J by 4 bases, with 13 bases between the two germline ends. The CDR3 consists of 17 residues. This chain's CDR3 is CASSLAAGAPGANVLTF. The CDR3 nucleotides are TGTGCCAGCAGCTTAGCCGCAGGGGCCCCGGGGGCCAACGTCCTGACTTTC.

The rearrangement links TRBV5-1 to TRBJ1-3; TRBD1 matches 8 bases. In germline, CDR1 is SGHRS, CDR2 YFSETQ. J was trimmed by 2 bases and V by 0 bases; bases with no gene match: 1. The CDR3 is made up of 15 amino acids. CDR3 coding DNA: TGCGCCAGCAGCTTGGGCAGGGGGCCTGGAAACACCATATATTTT. Protein: CASSLGRGPGNTIYF.

This chain links TRBV5-5 with TRBJ1-1; D is possibly TRBD1 (6 bases). The CDR3 is made up of 15 amino acids. Trimming shortened V by 1 base and J by 1 base, and 11 bases separated the two germline ends. CDR1 and CDR2 (germline): SGHKS, YYEKEE (reference sequence). The CDR3 protein is CASSLIPGANTEAFF. Written as DNA, the CDR3 is TGTGCCAGCAGCTTGATCCCAGGGGCGAACACTGAAGCTTTCTTT. The variable domain in full, completed from reference TRBV5-5 and TRBJ1-1, reads DAGVTQSPTHLIKTRGQQVTLRCSPISGHKSVSWYQQVLGQGPQFIFQYYEKEERGRGNFPDRFSARQFPNYSSELNVNALLLGDSALYLCASSLIPGANTEAFFGQGTRLTVV.

This clone appeared a few times. The chain couples TRBV18 to TRBJ1-2; no firm D call. The CDR3 consists of 15 residues. Germline values: CDR1 KGHSH, CDR2 LQKENI. V lost 3 bases and J lost 6, with 17 bases in between. The chain's CDR3 is CASSPAGPMGDGYTF. The CDR3 coding sequence is TGTGCCAGCTCACCCGCCGGGCCTATGGGAGATGGCTACACCTTC.

The chain couples TRBV28 to TRBJ1-1, with 9 bases identical to TRBD1. The CDR3 is 18 amino acids. V was pared by 6 bases and J by 4 bases, with 18 bases of the junction left unmatched. CDR1 and CDR2 (germline): MDHEN, SYDVKM. The CDR3: CASRPPVGQGGSGTEAFF. In DNA, the CDR3 is TGTGCCAGCAGACCCCCGGTGGGACAGGGAGGGAGTGGCACTGAAGCTTTCTTT.

Of note for this clone: At the DNA level, this CDR3 is encoded by other sequences in the same sample as well. The chain joins TRBV7-3 to TRBJ2-7, with 11 bases aligning to TRBD1. V was pared by 2 bases and J by 4 bases, with 4 bases of the junction left unmatched. This CDR3 region has 15 residues. Germline CDR1 is SGHTA and CDR2 is FQGTGA. DNA for the CDR3: TGTGCCAGCAGCTTAGGACAGGGGGCTAGATACGAGCAGTACTTC. Translating gives CASSLGQGARYEQYF.

The rearrangement uses TRBV19 and TRBJ2-7; 10 bases are shared with TRBD1. The CDR3 totals 18 residues. Germline loops: CDR1 LNHDA, CDR2 SQIVND (reference sequence). J lost 4 bases, V lost 2 bases, and 14 bases had no gene match. CDR3 amino acids: CASSILRTAGQGVYEQYF. CDR3 sequence (DNA): TGTGCCAGTAGTATACTTCGCACAGCCGGACAGGGGGTTTACGAGCAGTACTTC.

This rearrangement joins TRBV18 to TRBJ2-7; D remains ambiguous. Trimming removed 0 bases from V and 0 bases from J, with 9 bases in between. The CDR3 contains 15 residues. The germline gives CDR1 KGHSH, CDR2 LQKENI. This chain's CDR3 is CASSPPSQASYEQYF. The CDR3 DNA is TGTGCCAGCTCACCACCGAGTCAGGCCTCCTACGAGCAGTACTTC.

V and J are TRBV28 and TRBJ2-3, with TRBD1 matching 8 bases. With 6 bases clipped from V and 5 bases from J, the junction kept 7 bases outside the gene matches. CDR1 is MDHEN, CDR2 SYDVKM, per germline. The CDR3 totals 14 residues. In nucleotides, the CDR3 is TGTGCCAGCAGACGACAGGGGATAGTAGATACGCAGTATTTT. It yields the protein CASRRQGIVDTQYF. The full variable domain, with the rest looked up from reference TRBV28 and TRBJ2-3, is DVKVTQSSRYLVKRTGEKVFLECVQDMDHENMFWYRQDPGLGLRLIYFSYDVKMKEKGDIPEGYSVSREKKERFSLILESASTNQTSMYLCASRRQGIVDTQYFGPGTRLTVL.

The chain employs TRBV5-1 and TRBJ2-2, with D possibly TRBD2 on 6 matching bases. The ends were cut back, 2 bases at V and 0 bases at J, with 17 bases in the middle. Germline lookup yields CDR1 SGHRS and CDR2 YFSETQ. The CDR3 totals 18 residues. The CDR3 here is CASSLLLSGGTNTGELFF. The CDR3 DNA sequence: TGCGCCAGCAGCTTACTCTTGTCCGGGGGAACGAACACCGGGGAGCTGTTTTTT.

The V call is TRBV19, the J call TRBJ1-1; 9 bases match TRBD1. Per germline, CDR1 LNHDA and CDR2 SQIVND (reference sequence). The CDR3 spans 14 residues. Losses at the gene ends were 7 bases for V and 1 base for J; bases not matched to a gene: 4. In DNA form, the CDR3 reads TGTGCCAGTAATCCGACAGGGGGGAACACTGAAGCTTTCTTT. This encodes CASNPTGGNTEAFF.

The chain combines TRBV2 with TRBJ2-3, with D maybe TRBD2 (5 bases). Germline V gene sequence: CDR1 SNHLY, CDR2 FYNNEI. The CDR3 length is 15 residues. Trimming took off 6 bases at V and 0 bases at J, with 13 bases between the two ends. The CDR3 reads CASSERETSTDTQYF. The CDR3 DNA reads TGTGCCAGCAGCGAACGGGAAACGAGCACAGATACGCAGTATTTT.

The chain has TRBV29-1 and TRBJ1-2, with unresolved D. The CDR3 is 12 residues long. Deletions cut 6 bases from V and 6 bases from J, with 14 bases between. Looked up from germline, CDR1 is SQVTM and CDR2 is ANQGSEA. The DNA of the CDR3 is TGCAGCGTGAACCCAATAGGAGATGGCTACACCTTC. Protein sequence: CSVNPIGDGYTF.

The V and J genes are TRBV7-2 and TRBJ1-1; D is ambiguous. From germline, CDR1 is SGHTA and CDR2 FQGNSA. The V gene lost 5 bases and the J gene lost 0 bases, with 7 bases spanning the gap. The CDR3 runs to 13 residues. The CDR3 DNA reads TGTGCCAGCAGCATCAGGTTGAACACTGAAGCTTTCTTT. It specifies CASSIRLNTEAFF.

The chain has TRBV3-1 (or the pseudogene TRBV3-2) and TRBJ2-4, with a weak D call TRBD1 (7 bases). The V gene lost 3 bases and the J gene lost 0 bases, with 12 bases spanning the gap. This CDR3 has 16 residues. CDR1 and CDR2 (germline): LGHDT, YNNKEL (reference sequence). CDR3 amino acids: CASSQAQGGAKNIQYF. In DNA, the CDR3 is TGTGCCAGCAGCCAGGCCCAGGGGGGAGCCAAAAACATTCAGTACTTC.

In its sample, this clone was seen once. This chain uses TRBV7-2 with TRBJ1-2, with 7 bases lining up with TRBD1. CDR1 SGHTA and CDR2 FQGNSA come from the germline V gene. V shed 4 bases and J 8 bases; nucleotides not matched to a gene: 13. This CDR3 comprises 15 residues. The DNA for the CDR3 is TGTGCCAGCAGCTCTACAACGACAGGGAAGGGAGGCTACACCTTC. Translation: CASSSTTTGKGGYTF. The whole variable domain, remainder taken from reference TRBV7-2 and TRBJ1-2, is GAGVSQSPSNKVTEKGKDVELRCDPISGHTALYWYRQSLGQGLEFLIYFQGNSAPDKSGLPSDRFSAERTGGSVSTLTIQRTQQEDSAVYLCASSSTTTGKGGYTFGSGTRLTVV.

The chain uses TRBV6-2 or TRBV6-3 and TRBJ2-1; no firm D call. Germline loops: CDR1 MNHEY, CDR2 SVGEGT. This CDR3 has 12 residues. V was shortened by 5 bases and J by 10 bases, with 12 bases between the two germline ends. In nucleotides, the CDR3 is TGTGCCAGCAGTACAAACATTCGCGAGCAGTTCTTC. It translates to CASSTNIREQFF.

This clone was recorded a few times. The CDR3 reads CASRTLNTEAFF. The CDR3 DNA reads TGTGCCAGTAGAACGCTAAACACTGAAGCTTTCTTT. The V gene is TRBV19, the J gene TRBJ1-1; D ambiguous. CDR3 length: 12 amino acids. The germline CDR1 and CDR2 sequences are LNHDA and SQIVND (reference sequence). V was cut by 6 bases and J by 2 bases, with 7 bases left in between.

The V call is TRBV6-2 or TRBV6-3, the J call TRBJ2-7; the D gene is possibly TRBD1 (6 bases). The V and J ends lost 2 bases and 5 bases respectively, with 16 bases between them. CDR3 length equals 15 residues. Per the germline V gene, CDR1 is MNHEY and CDR2 is SVGEGT. In DNA form, the CDR3 reads TGTGCCAGCAGTTACCACCTCCTCCAGGGGCACGAGCAGTACTTC. This sequence encodes CASSYHLLQGHEQYF.

This clone was counted a single time. V gene TRBV28 combines with J gene TRBJ1-1; D is unclear. Germline values: CDR1 MDHEN, CDR2 SYDVKM. The CDR3 totals 16 residues. The V and J ends lost 6 bases and 1 base respectively, with 18 bases between them. In DNA, the CDR3 is TGTGCCAGCAGACAGTTTATCGCGCCCCCGAACACTGAAGCTTTCTTT. It is translated as CASRQFIAPPNTEAFF.

The chain joins TRBV7-9 to TRBJ2-2, with 7 bases lining up with TRBD1. This CDR3 spans 16 amino acids. V lost 4 bases and J lost 3; bases outside the gene matches: 8. CDR1 is SEHNR, CDR2 FQNEAQ, per germline (reference sequence). DNA for the CDR3: TGTGCCAGCAGCTCCCCGACAGGGTTGGACACCGGGGAGCTGTTTTTT. Translated: CASSSPTGLDTGELFF.

V usage is TRBV30 and J usage is TRBJ1-1; D ambiguous. CDR1 is GTSNPN, CDR2 SVGIG, per germline (reference sequence). Trimming cost V 2 bases and J 5 bases, with 9 bases left between them. The CDR3 runs 12 residues. CDR3 amino acids: CAWSSAGTEAFF. The DNA of the CDR3 is TGTGCCTGGAGTAGTGCGGGAACTGAAGCTTTCTTT.

The V call is TRBV23-1, the J call TRBJ1-6; 9 bases map to TRBD1. TRBV23-1 is identified as an open reading frame with a role that is uncertain. The CDR3 extends over 16 amino acids. J was trimmed by 7 bases and V by 4 bases; bases with no gene match: 8. The CDR3 region is CASSLLTGGRNSPLHF. Here the CDR3 DNA reads TGCGCCAGCAGTCTCCTAACAGGGGGCAGAAATTCACCCCTCCACTTT.

The chain uses TRBV28 and TRBJ1-2; D might be TRBD1 (6 bases). This CDR3 has 14 amino acids. V lost 2 bases and J 5 bases, leaving 12 bases between the germline ends. CDR1 and CDR2 (germline): MDHEN, SYDVKM. In DNA form, the CDR3 reads TGTGCCAGCAGTTTACGCAGGGGCGGGTATGGCTACACCTTC. Its translation is CASSLRRGGYGYTF.

This clone was counted once. The chain combines TRBV11-3 with TRBJ2-3, with a possible D match to TRBD1 (5 bases). Trimming shortened V by 1 base and J by 7 bases, and 12 bases separated the two germline ends. The CDR3 contains 14 residues. From germline, CDR1 is SGHNT and CDR2 YENEEA. DNA of the CDR3: TGTGCCAGCAGCTTAGGCCTATCGGACAATACGCAGTATTTT. It translates to CASSLGLSDNTQYF.